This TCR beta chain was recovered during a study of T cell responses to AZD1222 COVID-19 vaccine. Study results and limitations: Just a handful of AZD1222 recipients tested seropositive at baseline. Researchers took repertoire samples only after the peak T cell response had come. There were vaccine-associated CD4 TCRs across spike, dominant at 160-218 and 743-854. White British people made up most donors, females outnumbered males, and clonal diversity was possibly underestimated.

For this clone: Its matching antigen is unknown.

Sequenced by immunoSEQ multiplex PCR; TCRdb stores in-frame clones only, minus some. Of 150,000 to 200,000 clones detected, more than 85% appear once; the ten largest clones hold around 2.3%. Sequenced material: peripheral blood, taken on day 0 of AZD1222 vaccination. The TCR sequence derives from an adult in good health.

As DNA, the CDR3 is TGTGCCAGTAGTAGCCCAGCCCAGGGAGGTTCACCCCTCCACTTT. Translation gives CASSSPAQGGSPLHF. J is TRBJ1-6 and V is TRBV19; a weak D match, TRBD1 (5 bases). V was shortened by 4 bases and J by 9 bases, with 16 bases between the two germline ends. The CDR3 totals 15 residues. The germline gives CDR1 LNHDA, CDR2 SQIVND (reference sequence).